The 8 T cell receptor beta chains reported below all come from one sample, sequenced in a study of T cells in Graves' hyperthyroidism and ophthalmopathy. The investigators amplified TCR beta CDR3 regions from RNA transcripts. The TCR CDR3 first-round RT-PCR relied on the HTBI primer set. TCRdb re-derived calls from the multiplex PCR reads in MiXCR, one entry per CDR3 protein. The sample gives 480,000 or so distinct CDR3 sequences, 40% to 50% of which show up once; around 44% is in the top ten. Specimen: peripheral blood or thyroid tissue (not recorded which). The receptors come from an adult woman with Graves' disease, either hyperthyroidism or ophthalmopathy (not recorded which).

V is TRBV15 and J is TRBJ1-6; no definite D call. V lost 0 bases to trimming and J lost 11 bases, with 8 bases between them. This CDR3 is built from 13 residues. Germline assignment: CDR1 LNHNV and CDR2 YYDKDF (reference sequence). CDR3 protein: CATSRDLVAPLHF. In DNA form, the CDR3 reads TGTGCCACCAGCAGAGATCTCGTAGCACCCCTCCACTTT.

The J gene is TRBJ2-6, the V gene TRBV20-1; unclear D gene. Germline CDR1 and CDR2: DFQATT and SNEGSKA (reference sequence). The V end was cut by 2 bases, the J end by 7 bases, with 6 bases between. CDR3 length: 12 residues. The CDR3 region has the DNA TGCAGTGCTAGATCGGTAGCCAACGTCCTGACTTTC. Amino acids: CSARSVANVLTF.

The chain joins TRBV9 to TRBJ2-1, with 7 bases fitting TRBD1. Germline CDR1 and CDR2: SGDLS and YYNGEE. The CDR3 contains 15 residues. V shed 3 bases, J shed 0 bases, and the junction held 3 bases outside the gene matches. CDR3 sequence: CASSAGQSSYNEQFF. The CDR3 region has the DNA TGTGCCAGCAGCGCGGGACAGAGCTCCTACAATGAGCAGTTCTTC.

The CDR3 DNA is TGTGCCAGCAGCCGCCGACTAGCGGGAGGACAACTCTACGAGCAGTACTTC. Its translation is CASSRRLAGGQLYEQYF. This chain joins TRBV7-2 and TRBJ2-7; 13 nucleotides match TRBD2. V lost 5 bases, J lost 3 bases, and 10 bases stayed unmatched. Germline V gene lookup returns CDR1 SGHTA and CDR2 FQGNSA. This CDR3 has 17 amino acids.

The chain joins TRBV20-1 to TRBJ2-7; 9 bases align to TRBD1. The V and J ends lost 4 bases and 4 bases, in that order; junction bases with no gene match: 8. Per the germline V gene, CDR1 is DFQATT and CDR2 is SNEGSKA (reference sequence). The CDR3 is 14 residues long. The CDR3 here is CSATGDRGGYEQYF. As DNA, the CDR3 is TGCAGTGCTACTGGAGACAGGGGGGGGTACGAGCAGTACTTC.

Ten or more counts support this clonotype. CDR3 bases: TGTGCCAGCAGTTTAGTCAGGGGGAGAGACGAGCAGTACTTC. Protein: CASSLVRGRDEQYF. The chain recombines TRBV12-3 or TRBV12-4 with TRBJ2-7; TRBD1 matches 7 bases. This CDR3 has 14 amino acids. J lost 5 bases, V lost 1 base, and 5 bases had no gene match.

This clonotype appeared many times. The chain links TRBV15 to TRBJ2-5; 7 nucleotides line up with TRBD2. The J segment lost 5 bases and the V segment lost 0 bases, leaving 3 bases of the junction unmatched. The germline V gene encodes CDR1 LNHNV and CDR2 YYDKDF (reference sequence). This CDR3 has 14 amino acids. The CDR3 here is CATSRDGGGETQYF. CDR3 nucleotides: TGTGCCACCAGCAGAGATGGGGGAGGGGAGACCCAGTACTTC. Supplemented by reference TRBV15 and TRBJ2-5, the full variable domain reads DAMVIQNPRYQVTQFGKPVTLSCSQTLNHNVMYWYQQKSSQAPKLLFHYYDKDFNNEADTPDNFQSRRPNTSFCFLDIRSPGLGDTAMYLCATSRDGGGETQYFGPGTRLLVL.

The V call is TRBV7-2, the J call TRBJ2-7; 7 nucleotides align to TRBD1. Germline CDR1 SGHTA, CDR2 FQGNSA. The trim removed 8 bases at V and 2 bases at J, leaving 6 bases unmatched. The CDR3 is 13 residues long. The CDR3 DNA follows: TGTGCCAGCGTTCGACAGGGTCCCTACGAGCAGTACTTC. This codes for CASVRQGPYEQYF.